A single sample is the source of the 20 T cell receptor beta chains below, sequenced in a study of blood T cell repertoires in COVID-19 (dated by TCRdb to between 2020 and 2021). The library relied on the immunoSEQ multiplex PCR assay. This immuneACCESS table, as held by TCRdb, lists in-frame sequences with V and J called but not all clones. Of the missing ones, under half trace to an unresolved V gene in checked studies; the others have no known cause. For this sample the table gives 190,000 or so clones, of which about 87% were detected only once. The top ten clones comprise 0.7% to 0.9% of the sample. The sequencing input was peripheral blood. Every receptor here comes from a young woman who had recovered from COVID-19.

The J gene is TRBJ2-3, the V gene TRBV4-3; 9 bases agree with TRBD2. The CDR3 contains 14 residues. Germline V CDR1 and CDR2: LGHNA, YSLEER. Trimming took 3 bases from V and 6 from J; bases not matched to a gene: 4. The CDR3 DNA is TGCGCCAGCAGCCAGTGGACTAGCGTGGATACGCAGTATTTT. Its translation: CASSQWTSVDTQYF.

The chain carries TRBV2 and TRBJ2-1; 13 nucleotides line up with TRBD2. The V gene's germline CDR1 is SNHLY and CDR2 FYNNEI. The trim removed 4 bases at V and 9 bases at J, leaving 6 bases unmatched. This CDR3 region has 15 residues. Here the CDR3 DNA reads TGTGCCAGCAGTGTACTAGCGGGGGGGTTAGTTGAGCAGTTCTTC. It specifies CASSVLAGGLVEQFF. Full variable domain (rest looked up from reference TRBV2 and TRBJ2-1): EPEVTQTPSHQVTQMGQEVILRCVPISNHLYFYWYRQILGQKVEFLVSFYNNEISEKSEIFDDQFSVERPDGSNFTLKIRSTKLEDSAMYFCASSVLAGGLVEQFFGPGTRLTVL.

V gene TRBV24-1 combines with J gene TRBJ2-3; 7 positions match TRBD2. The CDR3 length is 15 residues. With V trimmed by 7 bases and J by 3 bases, 9 bases remained unmatched. Looked up from germline, CDR1 is KGHDR and CDR2 is SFDVKD. CDR3 region: CATSLWREGTDTQYF. The DNA of the CDR3 is TGTGCCACCAGCCTTTGGAGGGAGGGTACAGATACGCAGTATTTT.

V is TRBV20-1 and J is TRBJ1-5; D is unclear. The CDR3 length is 12 residues. V was clipped by 3 bases and J by 5 bases, with 8 bases between them. CDR1 and CDR2 from the germline V gene are DFQATT and SNEGSKA (reference sequence). The CDR3 is CSASSGDQPQHF. CDR3 nucleotide sequence: TGCAGTGCTAGTTCGGGAGATCAGCCCCAGCATTTT.

The CDR3 DNA sequence: TGTGCCAGCAGCCAAACACGGAACACTGAAGCTTTCTTT. Protein product: CASSQTRNTEAFF. The chain combines TRBV6-2 or TRBV6-3 with TRBJ1-1; D remains ambiguous. With 6 bases removed from V and 1 base from J, the gap between germline ends came to 9 bases. This CDR3 is 13 amino acids long. The V gene's germline CDR1 is MNHEY and CDR2 SVGEGT.

This chain uses TRBV9 with TRBJ2-7; tentatively, D is TRBD2 (7 bases). There are 15 residues in the CDR3. V lost 3 bases and J lost 1, with 14 bases in between. Germline loops: CDR1 SGDLS, CDR2 YYNGEE. CDR3: CASSEGGTQSYEQYF. The CDR3 nucleotides are TGTGCCAGCAGCGAGGGAGGGACACAGTCCTACGAGCAGTACTTC.

V and J are TRBV4-1 and TRBJ2-1; 7 bases fit TRBD1. CDR1 is MGHRA and CDR2 is YSYEKL in the germline V gene. The CDR3 consists of 15 residues. V gave up 7 bases and J gave up 1 base; unmatched junction bases: 7. For the CDR3, the DNA is TGCGCCAGCAATCATGGCAGGGGGTCCTACAATGAGCAGTTCTTC. Residues: CASNHGRGSYNEQFF.

The V and J genes are TRBV29-1 and TRBJ2-3; a weak D match, TRBD2 (5 bases). Germline assignment: CDR1 SQVTM and CDR2 ANQGSEA. The CDR3 contains 13 residues. The CDR3 spells CSTTEGVTDTQYF. CDR3 coding DNA: TGCAGTACCACAGAGGGTGTCACAGATACGCAGTATTTT.

This clone appeared a single time. This rearrangement joins TRBV7-2 to TRBJ1-3; D not resolved. Germline CDR1 is SGHTA and CDR2 is FQGNSA. The CDR3 has 15 residues. V was trimmed by 1 base and J by 0 bases, leaving 7 bases between them. The CDR3 sequence: CASSLDSGSGNTIYF. The DNA of the CDR3 is TGTGCCAGCAGCTTAGACTCAGGCTCTGGAAACACCATATATTTT.

The rearrangement uses TRBV5-4 and TRBJ2-2, with 10 bases fitting TRBD1. CDR3 length: 15 amino acids. In germline, CDR1 is SGHNT, CDR2 YYREEE (reference sequence). V lost 2 bases and J lost 4; bases outside the gene matches: 2. CDR3 region: CASSFRDRGTGELFF. The CDR3 nucleotides read TGTGCCAGCAGCTTCCGGGACAGGGGCACCGGGGAGCTGTTTTTT.

V gene TRBV19 combines with J gene TRBJ1-6; D remains ambiguous. V was cut by 2 bases and J by 10 bases, with 12 bases left in between. This CDR3 region has 14 residues. The germline V gene has CDR1 LNHDA and CDR2 SQIVND (reference sequence). CDR3 residues: CASSINSRLSPLHF. The CDR3, as DNA: TGTGCCAGTAGTATAAATTCTCGGTTGTCACCCCTCCACTTT.

This chain links TRBV29-1 with TRBJ2-3; no reliable D call. CDR3 length equals 13 residues. The germline V gene encodes CDR1 SQVTM and CDR2 ANQGSEA. V was shortened by 7 bases and J by 0 bases, with 11 bases between the two germline ends. DNA of the CDR3: TGCAGCGCTCGGAGATCTAGCACAGATACGCAGTATTTT. Translated: CSARRSSTDTQYF.

This chain connects TRBV29-1 to TRBJ2-4; perhaps TRBD2 as D (6 bases). The V gene's germline CDR1 is SQVTM and CDR2 ANQGSEA. Trimming left V 5 bases short and J 0 bases short, with 11 bases between. This CDR3 region has 14 residues. The chain's CDR3 is CSVRGVLAKNIQYF. DNA for the CDR3: TGCAGCGTTCGCGGGGTTCTAGCCAAAAACATTCAGTACTTC.

In DNA form, the CDR3 reads TGTGCCAGCAGCCCAGGCGGGTCAGTAGCCAAAAACATTCAGTACTTC. This translates into CASSPGGSVAKNIQYF. The chain carries TRBV7-9 and TRBJ2-4, with D possibly TRBD2 on 5 matching bases. The length of the CDR3 is 16 residues. The germline V and J ends were trimmed by 5 bases and 0 bases, with 14 bases remaining between them. Germline V lookup: CDR1 SEHNR, CDR2 FQNEAQ (reference sequence).

This chain joins TRBV19 and TRBJ1-5; weak D call: TRBD1 (6 bases). The CDR3 spans 14 residues. With 7 bases removed from V and 5 bases from J, the gap between germline ends came to 15 bases. Germline V gives CDR1 LNHDA, CDR2 SQIVND (reference sequence). The CDR3 DNA follows: TGTGCCAGTACCATACAAACAGGGCATCAGCCCCAGCATTTT. Translated, it gives CASTIQTGHQPQHF.

The rearrangement uses TRBV2 and TRBJ2-5, with 7 nucleotides matching TRBD2. The CDR3 covers 14 residues. With V trimmed by 3 bases and J by 3 bases, 4 bases remained unmatched. CDR1 SNHLY and CDR2 FYNNEI come from the germline V gene. The CDR3 DNA reads TGTGCCAGCAGTGAGGGGCTAGCGGAAGAGACCCAGTACTTC. Residues: CASSEGLAEETQYF.

The J gene is TRBJ1-4, the V gene TRBV20-1; unclear D gene. In germline, CDR1 is DFQATT, CDR2 SNEGSKA (reference sequence). The CDR3 covers 12 residues. Trimming took 3 bases from V and 8 from J, leaving 10 bases between them. The CDR3 spells CSASEGREKLFF. For the CDR3, the DNA is TGCAGTGCTAGTGAGGGCAGGGAAAAACTGTTTTTT.

The J gene is TRBJ2-1, the V gene TRBV18, with TRBD1 matching over 7 bases. The J segment lost 5 bases and the V segment lost 3 bases, leaving 13 bases of the junction unmatched. Germline loops: CDR1 KGHSH, CDR2 LQKENI. The length of the CDR3 is 17 residues. CDR3 region: CASSPPRGQRTNNEQFF. Here the CDR3 DNA reads TGTGCCAGCTCACCCCCGAGGGGGCAACGGACAAACAATGAGCAGTTCTTC.

V is TRBV7-8 and J is TRBJ2-1; TRBD2 might be the D (6 bases). CDR1 is SGHVS, CDR2 FQNEAQ, per germline. CDR3 length: 15 amino acids. V was cut by 5 bases and J by 9 bases, with 20 bases left in between. CDR3 residues: CASSQTLNWEAEQFF. CDR3 coding DNA: TGTGCCAGCAGCCAGACCCTTAATTGGGAGGCTGAGCAGTTCTTC.

This clone was found once. This chain connects TRBV7-8 to TRBJ2-7; D gene uncertain. The CDR3 length is 15 residues. Germline loops: CDR1 SGHVS, CDR2 FQNEAQ. The V gene lost 1 base and the J gene lost 2 bases, with 12 bases spanning the gap. The CDR3 sequence: CASSLDLDTAYEQYF. The CDR3 DNA is TGTGCCAGCAGCTTAGATCTTGACACGGCCTACGAGCAGTACTTC.